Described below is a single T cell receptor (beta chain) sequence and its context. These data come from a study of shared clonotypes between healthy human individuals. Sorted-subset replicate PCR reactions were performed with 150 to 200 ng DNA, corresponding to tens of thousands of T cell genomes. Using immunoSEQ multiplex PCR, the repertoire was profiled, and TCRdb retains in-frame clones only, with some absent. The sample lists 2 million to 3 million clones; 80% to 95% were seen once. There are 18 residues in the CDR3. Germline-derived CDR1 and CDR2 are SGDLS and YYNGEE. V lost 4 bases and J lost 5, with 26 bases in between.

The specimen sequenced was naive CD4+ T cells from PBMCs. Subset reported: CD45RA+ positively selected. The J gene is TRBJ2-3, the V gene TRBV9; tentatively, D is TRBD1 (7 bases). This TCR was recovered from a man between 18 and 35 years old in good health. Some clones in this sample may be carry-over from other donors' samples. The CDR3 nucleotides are TGTGCCAGCAGCCCCCGTGAATTTAGACAGGGACTCGGAGATACGCAGTATTTT. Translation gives CASSPREFRQGLGDTQYF.